This is a list of T cell receptor beta chains from one sample in a study of T cell responses to AZD1222 COVID-19 vaccine. Measured with immunoSEQ multiplex PCR; TCRdb has only the in-frame clones, and not every one. The profile covers under 55,000 clones, with around four fifths appearing a single time and about 9.4% taken by the ten largest. The material was peripheral blood, obtained on day 0 of AZD1222 vaccination. These receptor sequences come from an adult in good health. Each CDR3 is given with its conserved first and last residue. A D gene is named only where the DNA matches it firmly. For some rows the clone size is stated as once, few or many, or as a class when expanded; others skip it.

CDR3aa: CASSKTPQGRTGELFF
CDR3nt: TGCGCCAGCAGCAAAACCCCACAGGGACGGACCGGGGAGCTGTTTTTT
j_gene: TRBJ2-2
abundance: .
d_gene: .
v_gene: TRBV5-1

CDR3aa: CASSPPGLAGLDTQYF
CDR3nt: TGTGCCAGCAGCCCTCCGGGACTAGCGGGATTAGATACGCAGTATTTT
j_gene: TRBJ2-3
abundance: .
d_gene: TRBD2
v_gene: TRBV3-1/TRBV3-2

CDR3aa: CASSAGGVNYGYTF
CDR3nt: TGTGCCAGCAGCGCGGGGGGGGTTAACTATGGCTACACCTTC
j_gene: TRBJ1-2
abundance: .
d_gene: .
v_gene: TRBV9

CDR3aa: CASSFNGGADTQYF
CDR3nt: TGTGCCAGCAGCTTTAATGGGGGGGCAGATACGCAGTATTTT
j_gene: TRBJ2-3
abundance: .
d_gene: TRBD2
v_gene: TRBV7-7

CDR3aa: CASSPQRLAGGHDEQFF
CDR3nt: TGTGCCAGCAGCCCCCAACGACTAGCGGGGGGTCACGATGAGCAGTTCTTC
j_gene: TRBJ2-1
abundance: once
d_gene: TRBD2
v_gene: TRBV7-2

CDR3aa: CSVDGQGPAIYNSPLHF
CDR3nt: TGCAGCGTTGATGGGCAGGGTCCCGCTATCTATAATTCACCCCTCCACTTT
j_gene: TRBJ1-6
abundance: .
d_gene: .
v_gene: TRBV29-1

CDR3aa: CAAGGNYGYTF
CDR3nt: TGTGCCGCGGGGGGTAACTATGGCTACACCTTC
j_gene: TRBJ1-2
abundance: .
d_gene: .
v_gene: TRBV28

CDR3aa: CASSVESSGVSSSYNEQFF
CDR3nt: TGTGCCAGCAGCGTGGAGTCCTCGGGGGTCTCGAGCTCCTACAATGAGCAGTTCTTC
j_gene: TRBJ2-1
abundance: .
d_gene: .
v_gene: TRBV9

CDR3aa: CASSQDSWPGYGYTF
CDR3nt: TGTGCCAGCAGCCAAGATTCGTGGCCCGGCTATGGCTACACCTTC
j_gene: TRBJ1-2
abundance: .
d_gene: .
v_gene: TRBV14

CDR3aa: CASSWDGSNTGELFF
CDR3nt: TGTGCCAGCAGCTGGGACGGATCGAACACCGGGGAGCTGTTTTTT
j_gene: TRBJ2-2
abundance: .
d_gene: .
v_gene: TRBV7-2

CDR3aa: CSVEDPGREETQYF
CDR3nt: TGCAGCGTTGAAGATCCCGGGAGGGAAGAGACCCAGTACTTC
j_gene: TRBJ2-5
abundance: .
d_gene: TRBD2
v_gene: TRBV29-1

CDR3aa: CSVKQGANGELFF
CDR3nt: TGCAGCGTTAAACAGGGGGCTAACGGGGAGCTGTTTTTT
j_gene: TRBJ2-2
abundance: .
d_gene: TRBD1
v_gene: TRBV29-1

CDR3aa: CASSLAPGTNTEAFF
CDR3nt: TGTGCCAGCAGCTTAGCCCCGGGGACGAACACTGAAGCTTTCTTT
j_gene: TRBJ1-1
abundance: .
d_gene: .
v_gene: TRBV11-2

CDR3aa: CASSPPGGRREQFF
CDR3nt: TGTGCCAGCAGCCCCCCGGGCGGGAGACGAGAGCAGTTCTTC
j_gene: TRBJ2-1
abundance: .
d_gene: TRBD2
v_gene: TRBV3-1/TRBV3-2

CDR3aa: CASNTPSGVVTEAFF
CDR3nt: TGTGCCAGCAATACACCTTCAGGGGTGGTCACTGAAGCTTTCTTT
j_gene: TRBJ1-1
abundance: .
d_gene: .
v_gene: TRBV6-5

CDR3aa: CASDISPNYGYTF
CDR3nt: TGTGCTAGTGACATCAGTCCCAACTATGGCTACACCTTC
j_gene: TRBJ1-2
abundance: .
d_gene: .
v_gene: TRBV12-5

CDR3aa: CSVGAGDF
CDR3nt: TGCAGCGTAGGGGCCGGGGACTTC
j_gene: TRBJ1-2
abundance: .
d_gene: .
v_gene: TRBV29-1

CDR3aa: CASSHPPGAVYGYTF
CDR3nt: TGTGCCAGCAGTCACCCCCCCGGGGCTGTCTATGGCTACACCTTC
j_gene: TRBJ1-2
abundance: .
d_gene: .
v_gene: TRBV27

CDR3aa: CASSMSLQGHYGYTF
CDR3nt: TGTGCCAGTAGTATGTCCCTCCAGGGACACTATGGCTACACCTTC
j_gene: TRBJ1-2
abundance: .
d_gene: .
v_gene: TRBV19

CDR3aa: CASSRTGPNTDTQYF
CDR3nt: TGTGCCAGCTCACGCACCGGGCCAAACACAGATACGCAGTATTTT
j_gene: TRBJ2-3
abundance: once
d_gene: .
v_gene: TRBV18

CDR3aa: CASRSLVGATYEQYF
CDR3nt: TGTGCCAGTCGATCCTTGGTGGGTGCCACCTACGAGCAGTACTTC
j_gene: TRBJ2-7
abundance: .
d_gene: .
v_gene: TRBV27

CDR3aa: CASTSQAEMNTEAFF
CDR3nt: TGCGCCAGCACCTCCCAGGCAGAGATGAACACTGAAGCTTTCTTT
j_gene: TRBJ1-1
abundance: once
d_gene: .
v_gene: TRBV5-1

CDR3aa: CASSPGGTGNTIYF
CDR3nt: TGTGCCAGCAGCCCGGGGGGGACTGGAAACACCATATATTTT
j_gene: TRBJ1-3
abundance: .
d_gene: .
v_gene: TRBV7-8

CDR3aa: CASSQIRGLAAYEQYF
CDR3nt: TGTGCCAGCAGCCAAATTAGGGGACTAGCGGCCTACGAGCAGTACTTC
j_gene: TRBJ2-7
abundance: .
d_gene: TRBD2
v_gene: TRBV16

CDR3aa: CASSLYPAGLAGLTYEQYF
CDR3nt: TGTGCCAGCAGTTTATACCCCGCCGGACTAGCGGGCCTAACCTACGAGCAGTACTTC
j_gene: TRBJ2-7
abundance: .
d_gene: TRBD2
v_gene: TRBV27

CDR3aa: CASSQVVGEQYF
CDR3nt: TGTGCCAGCAGCCAAGTTGTCGGCGAGCAGTACTTC
j_gene: TRBJ2-7
abundance: .
d_gene: .
v_gene: TRBV11-3

CDR3aa: CASSQDLAGSYEQYF
CDR3nt: TGCGCCAGCAGCCAAGATCTAGCGGGGTCCTACGAGCAGTACTTC
j_gene: TRBJ2-7
abundance: few
d_gene: TRBD2
v_gene: TRBV4-3

CDR3aa: CAISRDSPMGNQPQHF
CDR3nt: TGTGCCATCAGTAGGGACAGTCCAATGGGCAATCAGCCCCAGCATTTT
j_gene: TRBJ1-5
abundance: .
d_gene: TRBD1
v_gene: TRBV10-3

CDR3aa: CASSYRAGGDQPQHF
CDR3nt: TGTGCCAGCAGTTACCGGGCAGGGGGAGATCAGCCCCAGCATTTT
j_gene: TRBJ1-5
abundance: .
d_gene: TRBD1
v_gene: TRBV6-6

CDR3aa: CASSLRKAEAFF
CDR3nt: TGTGCCAGCAGTTTACGTAAAGCTGAAGCTTTCTTT
j_gene: TRBJ1-1
abundance: .
d_gene: .
v_gene: TRBV28

CDR3aa: CASSENFDVRVSEQYF
CDR3nt: TGTGCCAGCAGTGAAAATTTTGATGTCAGGGTTTCCGAGCAGTACTTC
j_gene: TRBJ2-7
abundance: .
d_gene: .
v_gene: TRBV6-1

CDR3aa: CASSRANYEQYF
CDR3nt: TGTGCCAGCAGCCGCGCTAACTACGAGCAGTACTTC
j_gene: TRBJ2-7
abundance: .
d_gene: .
v_gene: TRBV3-1/TRBV3-2

CDR3aa: CASSQSGGALETQYF
CDR3nt: TGTGCCAGCTCACAAAGCGGGGGGGCCTTGGAGACCCAGTACTTC
j_gene: TRBJ2-5
abundance: .
d_gene: TRBD2
v_gene: TRBV18

CDR3aa: CASSSSPYGGVEAFF
CDR3nt: TGTGCCAGCTCATCGTCCCCTTATGGGGGGGTTGAAGCTTTCTTT
j_gene: TRBJ1-1
abundance: .
d_gene: .
v_gene: TRBV18

CDR3aa: CASSVGPSGSEQYF
CDR3nt: TGTGCCAGCAGCGTAGGGCCTTCGGGTTCCGAGCAGTACTTC
j_gene: TRBJ2-7
abundance: .
d_gene: .
v_gene: TRBV9

CDR3aa: CASSLVTSGEQYF
CDR3nt: TGCGCCAGCAGCTTGGTGACTTCGGGGGAGCAGTACTTC
j_gene: TRBJ2-7
abundance: .
d_gene: .
v_gene: TRBV5-1

CDR3aa: CASTRGVPNYGYTF
CDR3nt: TGTGCCAGCACCCGAGGCGTCCCCAACTATGGCTACACCTTC
j_gene: TRBJ1-2
abundance: .
d_gene: .
v_gene: TRBV6-5

CDR3aa: CASSPREHNEQFF
CDR3nt: TGTGCCAGCTCACCACGGGAGCACAATGAGCAGTTCTTC
j_gene: TRBJ2-1
abundance: .
d_gene: .
v_gene: TRBV18

CDR3aa: CASTRASNYGYTF
CDR3nt: TGTGCCAGCACACGGGCTTCTAACTATGGCTACACCTTC
j_gene: TRBJ1-2
abundance: .
d_gene: .
v_gene: TRBV19

CDR3aa: CASSLDGTGAYGYTF
CDR3nt: TGCGCCAGCAGCTTGGACGGGACAGGGGCCTATGGCTACACCTTC
j_gene: TRBJ1-2
abundance: .
d_gene: TRBD1
v_gene: TRBV5-1

CDR3aa: CASSSSGSVYNEQFF
CDR3nt: TGTGCCAGCAGCTCTAGCGGGAGCGTCTACAATGAGCAGTTCTTC
j_gene: TRBJ2-1
abundance: .
d_gene: TRBD2
v_gene: TRBV7-2

CDR3aa: CASSPRVSGANVLTF
CDR3nt: TGTGCCAGCAGCCCCAGGGTTTCTGGGGCCAACGTCCTGACTTTC
j_gene: TRBJ2-6
abundance: .
d_gene: .
v_gene: TRBV6-5

CDR3aa: CASSHSGRHTEAFF
CDR3nt: TGTGCCAGCAGCCACTCCGGGAGACACACTGAAGCTTTCTTT
j_gene: TRBJ1-1
abundance: .
d_gene: .
v_gene: TRBV14

CDR3aa: CASSPRRVSAPQHF
CDR3nt: TGTGCCAGCAGCCCCCGTCGGGTCAGTGCGCCCCAGCATTTT
j_gene: TRBJ1-5
abundance: .
d_gene: .
v_gene: TRBV7-8

CDR3aa: CASSSQYTNAEAFF
CDR3nt: TGTGCCAGCAGCTCGCAGTATACTAACGCTGAAGCTTTCTTT
j_gene: TRBJ1-1
abundance: .
d_gene: .
v_gene: TRBV7-2

CDR3aa: CASSLQGEKLFF
CDR3nt: TGTGCCAGCAGCCTCCAAGGGGAAAAACTGTTTTTT
j_gene: TRBJ1-4
abundance: .
d_gene: .
v_gene: TRBV11-2

CDR3aa: CASSPWRDTQYF
CDR3nt: TGTGCCAGCAGCCCATGGAGAGATACGCAGTATTTT
j_gene: TRBJ2-3
abundance: .
d_gene: .
v_gene: TRBV11-2

CDR3aa: CASSVQAFSNYGYTF
CDR3nt: TGTGCCAGCAGCGTCCAGGCCTTTTCTAACTATGGCTACACCTTC
j_gene: TRBJ1-2
abundance: .
d_gene: .
v_gene: TRBV9

CDR3aa: CASSFGQANYGYTF
CDR3nt: TGTGCCAGCAGCTTCGGACAGGCTAACTATGGCTACACCTTC
j_gene: TRBJ1-2
abundance: .
d_gene: TRBD1
v_gene: TRBV7-9

CDR3aa: CASSPGKGILPQHF
CDR3nt: TGTGCCAGCTCACCTGGAAAGGGGATTCTGCCCCAGCATTTT
j_gene: TRBJ1-5
abundance: few
d_gene: .
v_gene: TRBV18

CDR3aa: CASSSSDRGRRWSYNEQFF
CDR3nt: TGTGCCAGCAGCTCCTCCGACAGGGGGCGTCGATGGTCCTACAATGAGCAGTTCTTC
j_gene: TRBJ2-1
abundance: .
d_gene: TRBD1
v_gene: TRBV11-2